Below, 6 T cell receptor beta chains from the same sample are listed, as sequenced in a study of T cell responses to AZD1222 COVID-19 vaccine. The data were produced by immunoSEQ multiplex PCR, yet TCRdb's version contains in-frame clones alone and is incomplete. Of 85,000 to 100,000 clones detected, just over 85% appear once; the ten largest clones hold about 10%. Material: peripheral blood, obtained on day 0 of AZD1222 vaccination. All receptors derive from an adult in good health.

Here the CDR3 reads CASSPTLAANTGELFF. In DNA, the CDR3 is TGTGCCAGCTCACCAACCCTAGCGGCGAACACCGGGGAGCTGTTTTTT. V is TRBV18 and J is TRBJ2-2, with 7 bases matching TRBD2. CDR1 and CDR2 from the germline V gene are KGHSH and LQKENI. Germline trimming cut 2 bases from V and 0 bases from J; bases unmatched to any gene: 3. The CDR3 runs to 16 residues. The variable domain in full, with the rest retrieved from reference TRBV18 and TRBJ2-2, is NAGVMQNPRHLVRRRGQEARLRCSPMKGHSHVYWYRQLPEEGLKFMVYLQKENIIDESGMPKERFSAEFPKEGPSILRIQQVVRGDSAAYFCASSPTLAANTGELFFGEGSRLTVL.

The rearrangement joins TRBV4-1 to TRBJ1-1; the D is unclear. The CDR3 extends over 16 amino acids. The V gene lost 1 base and the J gene lost 6 bases, with 18 bases spanning the gap. Germline values: CDR1 MGHRA, CDR2 YSYEKL. This chain's CDR3 is CASSQVGDRGVAEAFF. The CDR3 nucleotides are TGCGCCAGCAGCCAAGTGGGTGACCGGGGAGTCGCTGAAGCTTTCTTT.

The chain carries TRBV7-2 and TRBJ1-1; 8 bases line up with TRBD1. Germline lookup yields CDR1 SGHTA and CDR2 FQGNSA. V lost 7 bases, J lost 3 bases, and 4 bases stayed unmatched. This CDR3 spans 13 amino acids. Here the CDR3 reads CASTYRGYTEAFF. DNA for the CDR3: TGTGCCAGCACTTACAGGGGGTACACTGAAGCTTTCTTT.

This chain links TRBV7-9 with TRBJ1-6; TRBD1 matches 8 bases. The V gene end was trimmed by 5 bases and the J gene end by 8 bases; junction bases not matched to a gene: 8. Germline V lookup: CDR1 SEHNR, CDR2 FQNEAQ (reference sequence). The CDR3 consists of 15 residues. The CDR3 DNA reads TGTGCCAGCAGCCCCAGGGGGCTCCGGGATTCACCCCTCCACTTT. As protein: CASSPRGLRDSPLHF.

In its sample, this clone was seen once. The chain recombines TRBV7-2 with TRBJ1-2; tentatively, D is TRBD1 (5 bases). The V gene lost 5 bases and the J gene lost 5 bases, with 24 bases spanning the gap. This CDR3 contains 17 residues. The germline V gene encodes CDR1 SGHTA and CDR2 FQGNSA. CDR3 coding DNA: TGTGCCAGCAGCCCGACCCGGACAACTGCGGATTCGTATGGCTACACCTTC. It translates to CASSPTRTTADSYGYTF.

This clone was detected only once. J is TRBJ2-3 and V is TRBV27, with TRBD1 as a possible D gene (7 bases). Germline V gives CDR1 MNHEY, CDR2 SMNVEV (reference sequence). Trimming removed 3 bases at V and 4 bases at J, with 14 bases between. The CDR3 is 15 residues long. CDR3 DNA sequence: TGTGCCAGCAGTTTTTGGGGCAGGGGGGCAGATACGCAGTATTTT. This translates into CASSFWGRGADTQYF.